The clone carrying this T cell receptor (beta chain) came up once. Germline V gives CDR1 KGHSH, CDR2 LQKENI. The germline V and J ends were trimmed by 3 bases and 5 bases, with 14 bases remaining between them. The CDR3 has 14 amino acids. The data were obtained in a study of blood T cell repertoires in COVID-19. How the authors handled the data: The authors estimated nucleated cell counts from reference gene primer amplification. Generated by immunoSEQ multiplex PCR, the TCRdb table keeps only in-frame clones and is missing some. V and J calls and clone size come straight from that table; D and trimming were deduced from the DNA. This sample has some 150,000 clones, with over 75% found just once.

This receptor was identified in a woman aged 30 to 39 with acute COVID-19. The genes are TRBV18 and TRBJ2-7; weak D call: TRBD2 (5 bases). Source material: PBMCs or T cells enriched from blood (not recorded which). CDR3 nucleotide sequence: TGTGCCAGCTCACCCGGGGTTGTGAAAAACGAGCAGTACTTC. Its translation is CASSPGVVKNEQYF.